The 3 T cell receptor beta chains given below trace back to one sample, sequenced in a study of beta chain features in type 1 diabetes. Every isolated RNA sample was fully reverse transcribed, so sequencing captured expressed TCRB transcripts. Assay: immunoSEQ multiplex PCR; the TCRdb copy retains only in-frame clones and omits some. This sample carries about 290,000 clones, under 8.5% of them seen once, and the ten largest clones take roughly 1%. Specimen: central memory CD4+ T cells from blood. The receptor source for this set is a woman younger than 30 in good health.

In this sample, this clone turned up a few times. The chain couples TRBV15 to TRBJ2-7; no firm D call. Germline V gene sequence: CDR1 LNHNV, CDR2 YYDKDF (reference sequence). The CDR3 contains 16 residues. The V end lost 0 bases, the J end lost 6 bases, and 18 bases lay between the germline ends. The CDR3 spells CATSREGGLTTSEQYV. The CDR3 nucleotides are TGTGCCACCAGCAGAGAAGGTGGGCTGACAACCTCCGAGCAGTACGTC.

The chain employs TRBV25-1 and TRBJ1-4; possible D gene TRBD1, 6 bases. Germline loops: CDR1 MGHDK, CDR2 SYGVNS. The CDR3 consists of 15 residues. Between the trimmed V and J ends, which lost 0 bases and 6 bases, there was a span of 11 bases. CDR3 in DNA: TGTGCCAGCAGTGAATATAAGGGGGGAGATGAAAAACTGTTTTTT. Encoded protein: CASSEYKGGDEKLFF.

The V gene is TRBV4-3, the J gene TRBJ1-5; D call uncertain. The CDR3 length is 13 residues. V shed 1 base and J shed 7 bases, with 8 bases lying between them. The germline gives CDR1 LGHNA, CDR2 YSLEER. The CDR3 spells CASSQVLGQPQHF. CDR3 nucleotides: TGCGCCAGCAGCCAAGTTCTAGGGCAGCCCCAGCATTTT.